These 4 T cell receptor beta chains came from one sample sequenced in a study of blood T cell repertoires in COVID-19. The assay was immunoSEQ multiplex PCR, and TCRdb's table has in-frame clones only and misses some. The sample includes some 220,000 clones, 80% to 90% of them seen just once. Sequencing was performed on peripheral blood. These receptors originate from a woman aged 55-69 years who had recovered from COVID-19.

The J gene is TRBJ1-1, the V gene TRBV5-1; 8 bases are a match to TRBD1. CDR3 length: 14 amino acids. The V segment lost 0 bases and the J segment 6 bases; nucleotides outside the gene matches: 4. Germline assignment: CDR1 SGHRS and CDR2 YFSETQ. CDR3 sequence reads: CASSLGSGGPEAFF. The CDR3 DNA sequence: TGCGCCAGCAGCTTGGGGTCAGGGGGCCCTGAAGCTTTCTTT.

V and J are TRBV7-8 and TRBJ1-5, with D unclear. The germline V gene has CDR1 SGHVS and CDR2 FQNEAQ. V was pared by 2 bases and J by 5 bases, with 7 bases between. CDR3 length: 13 residues. CDR3 sequence (DNA): TGTGCCAGCAGCTTAATTCAGGATCAGCCCCAGCATTTT. Translated, it gives CASSLIQDQPQHF.

The chain links TRBV4-1 to TRBJ2-2, with 7 bases lining up with TRBD2. The trim removed 4 bases at V and 4 bases at J, leaving 12 bases unmatched. The CDR3 is 17 residues long. Looked up from germline, CDR1 is MGHRA and CDR2 is YSYEKL. CDR3 residues: CASSPLGRDYSTGELFF. CDR3 nucleotides: TGCGCCAGCAGCCCCTTGGGGCGGGACTACTCCACCGGGGAGCTGTTTTTT.

The chain is built from TRBV6-2 or TRBV6-3 and TRBJ2-5; D uncertain. This CDR3 is 12 amino acids long. The germline CDR1 and CDR2 sequences are MNHEY and SVGEGT. The V and J ends lost 4 bases and 5 bases respectively, with 8 bases between them. CDR3 DNA sequence: TGTGCCAGCAGTTTCGCGCGGGAGACCCAGTACTTC. As protein: CASSFARETQYF.